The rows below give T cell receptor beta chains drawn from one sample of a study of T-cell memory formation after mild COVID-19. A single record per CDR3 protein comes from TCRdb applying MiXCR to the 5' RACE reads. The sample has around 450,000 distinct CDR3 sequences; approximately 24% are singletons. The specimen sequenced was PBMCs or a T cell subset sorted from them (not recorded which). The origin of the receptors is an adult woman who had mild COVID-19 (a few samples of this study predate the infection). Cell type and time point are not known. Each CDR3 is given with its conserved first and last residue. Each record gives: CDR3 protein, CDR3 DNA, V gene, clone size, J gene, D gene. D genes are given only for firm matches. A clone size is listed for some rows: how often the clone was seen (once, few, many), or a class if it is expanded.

CDR3 protein: CASSVGGSDYEQYF; CDR3 DNA: TGTGCCAGCAGCGTAGGAGGGAGCGACTACGAGCAGTACTTC; V gene: TRBV9; clone size: NA; J gene: TRBJ2-7; D gene: NA
CDR3 protein: CASSVAGGGFQETQYF; CDR3 DNA: TGTGCCAGCAGCGTAGCTGGCGGGGGGTTCCAAGAGACCCAGTACTTC; V gene: TRBV9; clone size: few; J gene: TRBJ2-5; D gene: TRBD2
CDR3 protein: CATSRDLPGANVLTF; CDR3 DNA: TGTGCCACCAGCAGAGATCTTCCTGGGGCCAACGTCCTGACTTTC; V gene: TRBV15; clone size: few; J gene: TRBJ2-6; D gene: NA
CDR3 protein: CSARDRSASGSRNEQFF; CDR3 DNA: TGCAGTGCTAGAGATCGTTCGGCTAGCGGGAGTAGAAATGAGCAGTTCTTC; V gene: TRBV20-1; clone size: NA; J gene: TRBJ2-1; D gene: TRBD2
CDR3 protein: CASSVDSGHYNEQFF; CDR3 DNA: TGTGCCAGCAGCGTAGATAGCGGGCACTACAATGAGCAGTTCTTC; V gene: TRBV9; clone size: NA; J gene: TRBJ2-1; D gene: TRBD2
CDR3 protein: CASSRLAGVGYNEQFF; CDR3 DNA: TGTGCCAGCAGCCGACTAGCGGGAGTAGGCTACAATGAGCAGTTCTTC; V gene: TRBV11-2; clone size: NA; J gene: TRBJ2-1; D gene: TRBD2
CDR3 protein: CASSRRSSGNTIYF; CDR3 DNA: TGTGCCAGCAGTCGACGGAGCTCTGGAAACACCATATATTTT; V gene: TRBV6-5; clone size: NA; J gene: TRBJ1-3; D gene: NA
CDR3 protein: CASRDRGGEQFF; CDR3 DNA: TGTGCCAGCCGGGACAGGGGAGGTGAGCAGTTCTTC; V gene: TRBV7-3; clone size: few; J gene: TRBJ2-1; D gene: TRBD1
CDR3 protein: CSAQGSGQGSFYTF; CDR3 DNA: TGCAGCGCCCAGGGTTCGGGACAGGGGTCTTTCTACACCTTC; V gene: TRBV29-1; clone size: NA; J gene: TRBJ1-2; D gene: TRBD1
CDR3 protein: CASSLGLYSNQPQHF; CDR3 DNA: TGTGCCAGCAGTCTGGGCCTTTATAGCAATCAGCCCCAGCATTTT; V gene: TRBV12-3/TRBV12-4; clone size: few; J gene: TRBJ1-5; D gene: NA
CDR3 protein: CASSSRVDGELFF; CDR3 DNA: TGTGCCAGCAGCTCCAGGGTCGACGGGGAGCTGTTTTTT; V gene: TRBV7-2; clone size: few; J gene: TRBJ2-2; D gene: NA
CDR3 protein: CASSKSGPGSYNEQFF; CDR3 DNA: TGTGCCAGCAGCAAGTCAGGACCGGGCTCCTACAATGAGCAGTTCTTC; V gene: TRBV7-3; clone size: few; J gene: TRBJ2-1; D gene: NA
CDR3 protein: CASSTDSDSNQPQHF; CDR3 DNA: TGTGCCAGCAGTACTGACTCCGACAGCAATCAGCCCCAGCATTTT; V gene: TRBV7-2; clone size: NA; J gene: TRBJ1-5; D gene: NA
CDR3 protein: CASSERGQSSGANVLTF; CDR3 DNA: TGTGCCAGCAGTGAACGGGGACAGAGCTCTGGGGCCAACGTCCTGACTTTC; V gene: TRBV6-2/TRBV6-3; clone size: NA; J gene: TRBJ2-6; D gene: TRBD1
CDR3 protein: CASSFPPLTSGRSTDTQYF; CDR3 DNA: TGCGCCAGCAGCTTTCCCCCCCTGACTAGCGGGAGGAGCACAGATACGCAGTATTTT; V gene: TRBV5-1; clone size: few; J gene: TRBJ2-3; D gene: TRBD2
CDR3 protein: CASSPGQANTGELFF; CDR3 DNA: TGTGCCAGCAGCCCGGGACAGGCGAACACCGGGGAGCTGTTTTTT; V gene: TRBV7-2; clone size: many; J gene: TRBJ2-2; D gene: TRBD1
CDR3 protein: CASSPRGGDYGYTF; CDR3 DNA: TGTGCCAGCAGTCCCAGGGGGGGGGACTATGGCTACACCTTC; V gene: TRBV6-5; clone size: few; J gene: TRBJ1-2; D gene: TRBD1
CDR3 protein: CASSQAEGGYTF; CDR3 DNA: TGTGCCAGCAGCCAAGCGGAGGGTGGCTACACCTTC; V gene: TRBV3-1; clone size: few; J gene: TRBJ1-2; D gene: NA
CDR3 protein: CATSDGDFQETQYF; CDR3 DNA: TGTGCCACCAGTGATGGGGATTTCCAAGAGACCCAGTACTTC; V gene: TRBV24-1; clone size: few; J gene: TRBJ2-5; D gene: NA
CDR3 protein: CASSSNRDRAYEQYF; CDR3 DNA: TGTGCCAGCAGCTCAAACCGGGACAGGGCGTACGAGCAGTACTTC; V gene: TRBV7-9; clone size: few; J gene: TRBJ2-7; D gene: TRBD1
CDR3 protein: CASSLAPRTLYGEQYF; CDR3 DNA: TGTGCCAGCAGCTTAGCCCCAAGGACCCTCTACGGCGAGCAGTACTTC; V gene: TRBV7-9; clone size: NA; J gene: TRBJ2-7; D gene: NA
CDR3 protein: CASSFSAGARGQPQHF; CDR3 DNA: TGTGCCAGCAGTTTCTCCGCAGGGGCGCGGGGTCAGCCCCAGCATTTT; V gene: TRBV12-3/TRBV12-4; clone size: few; J gene: TRBJ1-5; D gene: NA
CDR3 protein: CATSKGEPRTDTQYF; CDR3 DNA: TGTGCCACCAGCAAGGGTGAGCCACGCACAGATACGCAGTATTTT; V gene: TRBV15; clone size: few; J gene: TRBJ2-3; D gene: NA
CDR3 protein: CASSPGTGIGTDTQYF; CDR3 DNA: TGTGCCAGCAGCCCAGGGACAGGGATTGGCACAGATACGCAGTATTTT; V gene: TRBV6-4; clone size: NA; J gene: TRBJ2-3; D gene: TRBD1
CDR3 protein: CASSRQGGEKLFF; CDR3 DNA: TGTGCCAGCAGCCGCCAGGGGGGAGAAAAACTGTTTTTT; V gene: TRBV7-3; clone size: many; J gene: TRBJ1-4; D gene: TRBD1
CDR3 protein: CASSRASTDTQYF; CDR3 DNA: TGCGCCAGCAGCCGGGCTAGCACAGATACGCAGTATTTT; V gene: TRBV7-9; clone size: many; J gene: TRBJ2-3; D gene: NA
CDR3 protein: CASSFRMGDSEAFF; CDR3 DNA: TGCGCCAGCAGCTTTCGGATGGGGGACAGTGAAGCTTTCTTT; V gene: TRBV5-1; clone size: few; J gene: TRBJ1-1; D gene: TRBD1
CDR3 protein: CASSPQGARTYEQYF; CDR3 DNA: TGTGCCAGCAGTCCCCAGGGGGCCCGAACCTACGAGCAGTACTTC; V gene: TRBV12-3/TRBV12-4; clone size: few; J gene: TRBJ2-7; D gene: TRBD1
CDR3 protein: CATPTSGGKQYF; CDR3 DNA: TGTGCCACTCCGACTAGCGGGGGGAAGCAGTACTTC; V gene: TRBV7-3; clone size: few; J gene: TRBJ2-7; D gene: TRBD2
CDR3 protein: CASSRRSLGSDYGYTF; CDR3 DNA: TGTGCCAGCAGCCGAAGGTCCCTGGGAAGCGACTATGGCTACACCTTC; V gene: TRBV5-6; clone size: NA; J gene: TRBJ1-2; D gene: NA
CDR3 protein: CATSGGGNRNTIYF; CDR3 DNA: TGTGCCACCAGTGGCGGGGGCAACAGGAACACCATATATTTT; V gene: TRBV24-1; clone size: few; J gene: TRBJ1-3; D gene: NA
CDR3 protein: CASSLGGYQEQFF; CDR3 DNA: TGTGCCAGCAGCTTAGGCGGGTACCAGGAGCAGTTCTTC; V gene: TRBV11-2; clone size: few; J gene: TRBJ2-1; D gene: NA
CDR3 protein: CASSDRREFADEQFF; CDR3 DNA: TGTGCCAGCAGTGACAGGCGGGAGTTCGCCGATGAGCAGTTCTTC; V gene: TRBV6-4; clone size: NA; J gene: TRBJ2-1; D gene: TRBD2
CDR3 protein: CASSLVVWDNEQFF; CDR3 DNA: TGTGCCAGCAGCTTAGTGGTTTGGGATAATGAGCAGTTCTTC; V gene: TRBV11-2; clone size: few; J gene: TRBJ2-1; D gene: NA
CDR3 protein: CASSLEETALMNTEAFF; CDR3 DNA: TGCGCCAGCAGCTTGGAGGAGACAGCTTTAATGAACACTGAAGCTTTCTTT; V gene: TRBV5-1; clone size: few; J gene: TRBJ1-1; D gene: NA
CDR3 protein: CASSPLVAGGGEQYF; CDR3 DNA: TGTGCCAGCAGCCCATTGGTGGCAGGAGGGGGTGAGCAGTACTTC; V gene: TRBV7-9; clone size: NA; J gene: TRBJ2-7; D gene: NA
CDR3 protein: CASMKGSITGELFF; CDR3 DNA: TGTGCCAGCATGAAGGGGAGCATCACCGGGGAGCTGTTTTTT; V gene: TRBV6-5; clone size: NA; J gene: TRBJ2-2; D gene: NA